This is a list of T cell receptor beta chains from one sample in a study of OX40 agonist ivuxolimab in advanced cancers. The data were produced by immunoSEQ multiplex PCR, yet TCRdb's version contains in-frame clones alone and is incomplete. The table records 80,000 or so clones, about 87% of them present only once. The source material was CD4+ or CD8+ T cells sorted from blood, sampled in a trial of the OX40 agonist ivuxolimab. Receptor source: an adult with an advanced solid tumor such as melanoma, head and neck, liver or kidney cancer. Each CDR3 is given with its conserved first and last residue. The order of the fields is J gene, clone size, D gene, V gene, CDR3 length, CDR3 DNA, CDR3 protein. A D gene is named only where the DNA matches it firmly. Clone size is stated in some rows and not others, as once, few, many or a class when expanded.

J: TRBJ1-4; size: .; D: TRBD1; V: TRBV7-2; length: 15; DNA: TGTGCCAGCAGCGTCAGGGGGAGGGAGGGAGAAAAACTGTTTTTT; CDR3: CASSVRGREGEKLFF
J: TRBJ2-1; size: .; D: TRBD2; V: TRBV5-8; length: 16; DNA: TGTGCCAGCAGTGGCGGGGGGCTGAATAGGGGCGGGGAGCAGTTCTTC; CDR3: CASSGGGLNRGGEQFF
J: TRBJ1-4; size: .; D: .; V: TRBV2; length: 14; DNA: TGTGCCAGCAGTGAGCGCAGGGTGAGAGAAAAACTGTTTTTT; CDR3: CASSERRVREKLFF
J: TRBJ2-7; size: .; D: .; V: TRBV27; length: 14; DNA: TGTGCCAGCAGTTTATCAGGGGGGACGCTCGAGCAGTACTTC; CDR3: CASSLSGGTLEQYF
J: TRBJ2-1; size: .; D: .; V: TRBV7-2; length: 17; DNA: TGTGCCAGCAGCTTCATATTCGGGATGAGGACCTACAATGAGCAGTTCTTC; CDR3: CASSFIFGMRTYNEQFF
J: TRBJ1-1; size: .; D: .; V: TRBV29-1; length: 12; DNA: TGCAGCGTTGAGTCCTGGAGCACTGAAGCTTTCTTT; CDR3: CSVESWSTEAFF
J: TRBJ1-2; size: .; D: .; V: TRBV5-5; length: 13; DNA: TGTGCCAGCAGCTTGCCAGGGGTGGAAGGCTACACCTTC; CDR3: CASSLPGVEGYTF
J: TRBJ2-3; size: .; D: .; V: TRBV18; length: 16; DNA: TGTGCCAGCTCACCACCGAGTATCAGGGGAACGGATACGCAGTATTTT; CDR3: CASSPPSIRGTDTQYF
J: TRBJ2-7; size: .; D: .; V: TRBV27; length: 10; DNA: TGTGCCAGCCGGGAGTACGAGCAGTACTTC; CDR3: CASREYEQYF
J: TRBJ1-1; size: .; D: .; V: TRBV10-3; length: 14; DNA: TGTGCCATCACTGGAGACAGGAGGGACACTGAAGCTTTCTTT; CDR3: CAITGDRRDTEAFF
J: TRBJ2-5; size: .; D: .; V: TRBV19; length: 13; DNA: TGTGCCAGTAGTATAGAGGCGGGGGAGACCCAGTACTTC; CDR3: CASSIEAGETQYF
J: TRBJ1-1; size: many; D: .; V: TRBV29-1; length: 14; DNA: TGCAGCGCCAGGGTTGGGGCTTTCGGGACTGAAGCTTTCTTT; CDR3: CSARVGAFGTEAFF
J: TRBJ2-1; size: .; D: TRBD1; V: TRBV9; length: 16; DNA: TGTGCCAGCAGCGTAGCTGGGACAGGGCTCTACAATGAGCAGTTCTTC; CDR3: CASSVAGTGLYNEQFF
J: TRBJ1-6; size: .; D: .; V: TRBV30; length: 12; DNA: TGTGCCTGGACGCAGGCGAATTCACCCCTCCACTTT; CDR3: CAWTQANSPLHF
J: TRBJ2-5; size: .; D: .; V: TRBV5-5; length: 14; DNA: TGTGCCAGCAGCCCGAGGTGGGGCCAAGAGACCCAGTACTTC; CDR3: CASSPRWGQETQYF
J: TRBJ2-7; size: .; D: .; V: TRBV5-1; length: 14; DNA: TGCGCCAGCAGCTTGGACGGGAATGACTACGAGCAGTACTTC; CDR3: CASSLDGNDYEQYF
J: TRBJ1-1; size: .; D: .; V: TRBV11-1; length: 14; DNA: TGTGCCAGCAGCAACAGTGACCTGAACACTGAAGCTTTCTTT; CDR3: CASSNSDLNTEAFF
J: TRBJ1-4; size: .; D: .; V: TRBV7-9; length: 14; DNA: TGTGCCAGCAGATATACTGGGGAGGGAGAAAAACTGTTTTTT; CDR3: CASRYTGEGEKLFF
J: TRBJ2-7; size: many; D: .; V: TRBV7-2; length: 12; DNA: TGTGCCAGCAGCCCGAACTTCTACGAGCAGTACTTC; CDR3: CASSPNFYEQYF
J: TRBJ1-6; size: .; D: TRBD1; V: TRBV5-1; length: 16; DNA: TGCGCCAGCAGCTTAAGCCAGGGACAGGGGGGGTCACCCCTCCACTTT; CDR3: CASSLSQGQGGSPLHF
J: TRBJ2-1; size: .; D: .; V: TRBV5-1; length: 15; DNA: TGCGCCAGCAGCTTGGAGGGGGTCTCCTACAATGAGCAGTTCTTC; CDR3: CASSLEGVSYNEQFF
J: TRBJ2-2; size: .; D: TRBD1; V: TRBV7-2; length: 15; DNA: TGTGCCAGCAGCTTAACGCCAGGGGGCTTCGGGGAGCTGTTTTTT; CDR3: CASSLTPGGFGELFF
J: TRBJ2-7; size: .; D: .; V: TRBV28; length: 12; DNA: TGTGCCAGCAGTTTGCAGCTCTACGAGCAGTACTTC; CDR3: CASSLQLYEQYF
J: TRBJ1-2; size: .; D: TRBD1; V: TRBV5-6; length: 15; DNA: TGTGCCAGCAGCAAGACAGGGGGCACAGGCTATGGCTACACCTTC; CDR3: CASSKTGGTGYGYTF
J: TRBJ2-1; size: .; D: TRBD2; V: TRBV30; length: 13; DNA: TGTGCCTGGAGTGGGCGGGGGTGCAATGAGCAGTTCTTC; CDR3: CAWSGRGCNEQFF
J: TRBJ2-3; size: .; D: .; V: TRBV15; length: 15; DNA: TGTGCCACCACCTGGAATCCCCAGGGCACAGATACGCAGTATTTT; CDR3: CATTWNPQGTDTQYF
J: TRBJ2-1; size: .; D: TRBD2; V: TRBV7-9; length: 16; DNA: TGTGCCAGCAGCTTAGTATGGCGGGGGGCCTACAATGAGCAGTTCTTC; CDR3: CASSLVWRGAYNEQFF
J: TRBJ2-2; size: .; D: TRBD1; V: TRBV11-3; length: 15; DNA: TGTGCCAGCGCATCCGGGACAGCGAACACCGGGGAGCTGTTTTTT; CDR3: CASASGTANTGELFF
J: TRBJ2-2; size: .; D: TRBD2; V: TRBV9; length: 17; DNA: TGTGCCAGCAGCCCCGAGGGGACTAGCGGTACCCGCGGGGAGCTGTTTTTT; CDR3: CASSPEGTSGTRGELFF
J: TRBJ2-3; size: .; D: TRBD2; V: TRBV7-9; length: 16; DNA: TGTGCCAGCAACCTACTAGCGGGGGGGCCGACAGATACGCAGTATTTT; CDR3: CASNLLAGGPTDTQYF
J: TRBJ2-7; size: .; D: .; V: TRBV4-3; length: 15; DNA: TGCGCCAGCAGCCCGGGACCGTTGAGCTCCTACGAGCAGTACTTC; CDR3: CASSPGPLSSYEQYF
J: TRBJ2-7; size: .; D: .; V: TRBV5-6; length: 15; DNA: TGTGCCAGCAGCTCTACGGGCAGAATAAAGAACGAGCAGTACTTC; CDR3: CASSSTGRIKNEQYF
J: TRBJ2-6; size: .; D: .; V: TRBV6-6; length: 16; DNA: TGTGCCAGCACACACAGTGTCTCCTCTGGGGCCAACGTCCTGACTTTC; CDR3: CASTHSVSSGANVLTF
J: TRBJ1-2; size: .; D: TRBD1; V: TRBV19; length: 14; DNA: TGTGCCAGTAAAAATCAGGGGGGGTACTATGGCTACACCTTC; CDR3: CASKNQGGYYGYTF
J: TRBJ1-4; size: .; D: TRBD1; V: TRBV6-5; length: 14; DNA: TGTGCCAGCAAACAACCGGGACAGGGCAAAAAACTGTTTTTT; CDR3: CASKQPGQGKKLFF
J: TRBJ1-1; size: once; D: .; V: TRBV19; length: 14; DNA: TGTGCCAGTAGTATAGGCGATCCCACAGCTGAAGCTTTCTTT; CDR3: CASSIGDPTAEAFF
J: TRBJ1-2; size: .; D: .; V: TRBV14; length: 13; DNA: TGTGCCAGCAGCCAAGGGGGCAGGGGCGGCTACACCTTC; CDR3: CASSQGGRGGYTF
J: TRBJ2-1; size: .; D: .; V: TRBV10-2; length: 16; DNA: TGCGCCAGCAACCGAGGACAGATAGGCTCCTACAATGAGCAGTTCTTC; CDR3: CASNRGQIGSYNEQFF
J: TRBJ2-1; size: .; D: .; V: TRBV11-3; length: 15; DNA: TGTGCCAGCAGCTTAGACGGGAAATGGCGCAATGAGCAGTTCTTC; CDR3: CASSLDGKWRNEQFF
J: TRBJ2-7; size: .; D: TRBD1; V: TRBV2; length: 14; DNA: TGTGCCAGCAGTTGGGACAGGGGGCTCTACGAGCAGTACTTC; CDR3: CASSWDRGLYEQYF
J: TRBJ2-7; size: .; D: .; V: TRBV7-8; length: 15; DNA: TGTGCCAGCAGCCCAAAAGGTGGGGGAAAGGGCGCGCAGTACTTC; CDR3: CASSPKGGGKGAQYF
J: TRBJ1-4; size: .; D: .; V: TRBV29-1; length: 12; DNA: TGCAGCGTTCGGGGGCGCGGTGAAAAACTGTTTTTT; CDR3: CSVRGRGEKLFF
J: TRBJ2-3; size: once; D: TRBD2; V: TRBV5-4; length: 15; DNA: TGTGCCAGCAGCGGCGGGGGGGCCGCGGCAGATACGCAGTATTTT; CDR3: CASSGGGAAADTQYF
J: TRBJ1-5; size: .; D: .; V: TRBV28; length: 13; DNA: TGTGCCAGCAGTTTTGTGGCCGGGGAACCCCAGCATTTT; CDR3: CASSFVAGEPQHF
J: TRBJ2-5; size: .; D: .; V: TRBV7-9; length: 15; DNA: TGTGCCAGCAGCTTAGGGGCACCTTACCAAGAGACCCAGTACTTC; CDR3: CASSLGAPYQETQYF
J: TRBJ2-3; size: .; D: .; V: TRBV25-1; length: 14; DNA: TGTGCCAGCAGGGCGGCGGGGGCCCCACATACGCAGTATTTT; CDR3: CASRAAGAPHTQYF
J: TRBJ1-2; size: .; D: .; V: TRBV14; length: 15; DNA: TGTGCCAGCAGCCAAGGAGTCCTAACTAACTATGGCTACACCTTC; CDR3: CASSQGVLTNYGYTF
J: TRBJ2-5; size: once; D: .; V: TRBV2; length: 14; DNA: TGTGCCAGCAGTGAAAACTTGGCAGGGGAGACCCAGTACTTC; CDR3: CASSENLAGETQYF
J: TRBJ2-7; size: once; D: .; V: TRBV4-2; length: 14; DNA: TGTGCCAGCAGCCAAGGTCCGAGCGGCTACGAGCAGTACTTC; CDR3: CASSQGPSGYEQYF
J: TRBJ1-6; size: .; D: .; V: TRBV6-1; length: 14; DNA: TGTGCCAGCAGTGAAGTGGGGAAGAATTCACCCCTCCACTTT; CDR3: CASSEVGKNSPLHF